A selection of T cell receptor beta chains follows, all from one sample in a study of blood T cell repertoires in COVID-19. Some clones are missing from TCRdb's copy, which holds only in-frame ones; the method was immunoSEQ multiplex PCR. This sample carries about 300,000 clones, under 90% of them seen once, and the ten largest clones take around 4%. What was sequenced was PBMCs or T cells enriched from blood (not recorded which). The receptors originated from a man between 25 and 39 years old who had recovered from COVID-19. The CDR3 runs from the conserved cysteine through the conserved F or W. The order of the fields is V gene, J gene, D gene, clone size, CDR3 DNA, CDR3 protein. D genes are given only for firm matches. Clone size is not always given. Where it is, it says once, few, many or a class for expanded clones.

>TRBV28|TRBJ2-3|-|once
TGTGCCAGCACCATCACAGATACGCAGTATTTT
CASTITDTQYF
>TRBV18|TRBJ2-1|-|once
TGTGCCAGCTCATGGGCTACCTCCTACAATGAGCAGTTCTTC
CASSWATSYNEQFF
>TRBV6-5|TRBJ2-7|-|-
TGTGCCAGCAGTTCCAGGACAGCTGCGAAATCCTACGAGCAGTACTTC
CASSSRTAAKSYEQYF
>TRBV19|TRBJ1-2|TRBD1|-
TGTGCCAGTAGATCCGACAGGGCGAGGGGCTACACCTTC
CASRSDRARGYTF
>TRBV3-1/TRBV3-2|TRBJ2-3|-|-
TGTGCCAGCAGCCTGATTCCTCAGGGTGGCCCCACAGATACGCAGTATTTT
CASSLIPQGGPTDTQYF
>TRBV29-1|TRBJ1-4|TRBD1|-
TGCAGCGTACGACAGGGTACCGAAAAACTGTTTTTT
CSVRQGTEKLFF
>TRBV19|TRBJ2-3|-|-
TGTGCCAGTAGAGGACTCAGCTTGGGCACAGATACGCAGTATTTT
CASRGLSLGTDTQYF
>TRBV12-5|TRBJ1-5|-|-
TGTGCTAGTGGTCCTCTCGGGGGTCAGCCCCAGCATTTT
CASGPLGGQPQHF
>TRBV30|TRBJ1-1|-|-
TGTGCCTGGAGTGCTACTACACTGACTGAAGCTTTCTTT
CAWSATTLTEAFF
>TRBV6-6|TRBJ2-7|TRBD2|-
TGTGCCAGCAGTAGCCCAACTAGCGGGGGGTCCTACGAGCAGTACTTC
CASSSPTSGGSYEQYF
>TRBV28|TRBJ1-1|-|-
TGTGCCAGCAGTTTATTTCGGGGTGCGGGCACTGAAGCTTTCTTT
CASSLFRGAGTEAFF
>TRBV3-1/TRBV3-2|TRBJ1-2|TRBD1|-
TGTGCCAGCAGCCCTAGGACAGGGCGCTATGGCTACACCTTC
CASSPRTGRYGYTF
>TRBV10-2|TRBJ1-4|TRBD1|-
TGCGCCAGCAGTGCCCTCGCCTGGACAGGGTCATATAGGGGTAATGAAAAACTGTTTTTT
CASSALAWTGSYRGNEKLFF
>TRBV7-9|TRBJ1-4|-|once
TGTGCCAGCACCCCCTCGTCGGATGAAAAACTGTTTTTT
CASTPSSDEKLFF
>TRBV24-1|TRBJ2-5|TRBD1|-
TGTGCCACCAGTGATTTAGACAGGGGGCTAGAGACCCAGTACTTC
CATSDLDRGLETQYF
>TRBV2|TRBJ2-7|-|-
TGTGCCAGCAGTGAAGTAAGGGGGAGCTCCTACGAGCAGTACTTC
CASSEVRGSSYEQYF
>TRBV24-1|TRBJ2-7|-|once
TGTGCCACCAGTGATCCCGACAGGCTATACGAGCAGTACTTC
CATSDPDRLYEQYF
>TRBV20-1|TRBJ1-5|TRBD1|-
TGCAGTGCTAGTGAGTGGAGGGGGCGACAGCCCCAGCATTTT
CSASEWRGRQPQHF
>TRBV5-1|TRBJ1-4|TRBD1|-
TGCGCCAGCAGCTTCGGGACAGGGGTTTATTGGAGTGATGAAAAACTGTTTTTT
CASSFGTGVYWSDEKLFF
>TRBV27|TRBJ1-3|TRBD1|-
TGTGCCAGCAGTTCCTTGACAGGGGCTGGAAACACCATATATTTT
CASSSLTGAGNTIYF
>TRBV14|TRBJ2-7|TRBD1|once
TGTGCCAGCAGCCCCAGACAGGGAGCCTACGAGCAGTACTTC
CASSPRQGAYEQYF
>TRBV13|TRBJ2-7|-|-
TGTGCCAGCAGCTTAGCGGGGGGCAGGGTAGGCAACGAGCAGTACTTC
CASSLAGGRVGNEQYF
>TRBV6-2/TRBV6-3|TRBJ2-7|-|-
TGTGCCAGCAGTTACCCTTCTAGCTACGAGCAGTACTTC
CASSYPSSYEQYF
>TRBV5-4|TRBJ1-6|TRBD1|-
TGTGCCAGCAGCGGCGGGACAGGGCCTCGTTATAATTCACCCCTCCACTTT
CASSGGTGPRYNSPLHF
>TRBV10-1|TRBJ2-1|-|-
TGCGCCAGCAGTGTGGGGCAGGGAAGCAATGAGCAGTTCTTC
CASSVGQGSNEQFF
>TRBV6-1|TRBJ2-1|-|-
TGTGCCAGCAGTGAAAGGAGAGGGCAGAGCTCCTACAATGAGCAGTTCTTC
CASSERRGQSSYNEQFF
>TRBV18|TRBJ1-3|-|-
TGTGCCAGCTCACCACGGGGGACACCCCGCTCTGGAAACACCATATATTTT
CASSPRGTPRSGNTIYF
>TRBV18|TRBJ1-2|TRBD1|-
TGTGCCAGCTCACCCATAGGGACAGGGCCTTATGGCTACACCTTC
CASSPIGTGPYGYTF
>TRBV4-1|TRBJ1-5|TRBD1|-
TGCGCCAGCAGCCAAGAGGGTCAGGGGGCTCAGCCCCAGCATTTT
CASSQEGQGAQPQHF
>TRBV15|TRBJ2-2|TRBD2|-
TGTGCCACCAGCAGAGTGCTAGCGGGGGCCGGGGAGCTGTTTTTT
CATSRVLAGAGELFF
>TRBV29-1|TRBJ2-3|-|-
TGCAGCGTTGAAGGGGCAGGGGACACAGATACGCAGTATTTT
CSVEGAGDTDTQYF
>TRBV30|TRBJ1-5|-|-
TGTGCCTGGAGTGTAGCCAGGGGTGATCAGCCCCAGCATTTT
CAWSVARGDQPQHF
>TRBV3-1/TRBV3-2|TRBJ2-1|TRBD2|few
TGTGCCAGCAGCCGGCGGGGGGACCACAATGAGCAGTTCTTC
CASSRRGDHNEQFF